Listed here are 2 T cell receptor beta chains from one sample, sequenced in a study of T cell repertoires in MIS-A myocarditis. Profiling relied on immunoSEQ multiplex PCR, and the TCRdb table lists in-frame clones only, not all of them. The sample lists 15,000 or so clones; 70% to 75% were seen once. The sample comprised left ventricle heart tissue obtained at autopsy. The receptors originated from a man between 18 and 29 years old with fulminant myocarditis from multisystem inflammatory syndrome in adults (MIS-A) after COVID-19.

V gene TRBV20-1 combines with J gene TRBJ2-7; TRBD1 might be the D (5 bases). Germline-derived CDR1 and CDR2 are DFQATT and SNEGSKA (reference sequence). The CDR3 is 11 residues long. The CDR3 sequence: CSQGHNYEQYF. CDR3 coding DNA: TGCAGCCAGGGTCATAACTACGAGCAGTACTTC.

The chain is built from TRBV6-1 and TRBJ2-1; 9 bases map to TRBD2. Germline values: CDR1 MNHNS, CDR2 SASEGT. This CDR3 contains 16 residues. Losses at the gene ends were 2 bases for V and 4 bases for J; bases not matched to a gene: 6. CDR3 nucleotide sequence: TGTGCCAGCAGTGAACGGCTAGCGGGGACTTACAATGAGCAGTTCTTC. It is translated as CASSERLAGTYNEQFF.